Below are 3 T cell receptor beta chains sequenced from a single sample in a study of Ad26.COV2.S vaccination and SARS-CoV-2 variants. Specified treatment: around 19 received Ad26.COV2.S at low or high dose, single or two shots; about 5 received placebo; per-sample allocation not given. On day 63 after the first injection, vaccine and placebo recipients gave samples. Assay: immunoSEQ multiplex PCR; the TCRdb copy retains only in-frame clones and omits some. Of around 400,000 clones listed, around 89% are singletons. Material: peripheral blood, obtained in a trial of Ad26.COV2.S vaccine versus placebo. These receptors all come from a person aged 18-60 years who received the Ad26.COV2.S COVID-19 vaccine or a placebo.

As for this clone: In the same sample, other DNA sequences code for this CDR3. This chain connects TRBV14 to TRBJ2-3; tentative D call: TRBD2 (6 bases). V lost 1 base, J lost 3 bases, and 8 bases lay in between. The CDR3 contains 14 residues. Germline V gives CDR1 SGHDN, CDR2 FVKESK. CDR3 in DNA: TGTGCCAGCAGCCAAGTCGGGGGAACAGATACGCAGTATTTT. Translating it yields CASSQVGGTDTQYF.

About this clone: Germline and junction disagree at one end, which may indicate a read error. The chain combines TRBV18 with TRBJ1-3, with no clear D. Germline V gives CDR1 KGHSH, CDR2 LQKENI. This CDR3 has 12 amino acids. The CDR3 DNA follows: TGTGCCAGCTACTCCACGGGGAGAGGCCATCATTTT. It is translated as CASYSTGRGHHF.

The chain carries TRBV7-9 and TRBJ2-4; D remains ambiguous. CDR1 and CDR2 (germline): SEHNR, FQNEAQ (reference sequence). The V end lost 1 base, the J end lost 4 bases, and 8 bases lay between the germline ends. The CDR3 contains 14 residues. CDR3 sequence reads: CASSLERLKNIQYF. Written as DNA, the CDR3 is TGTGCCAGCAGCTTAGAGCGACTGAAAAACATTCAGTACTTC.